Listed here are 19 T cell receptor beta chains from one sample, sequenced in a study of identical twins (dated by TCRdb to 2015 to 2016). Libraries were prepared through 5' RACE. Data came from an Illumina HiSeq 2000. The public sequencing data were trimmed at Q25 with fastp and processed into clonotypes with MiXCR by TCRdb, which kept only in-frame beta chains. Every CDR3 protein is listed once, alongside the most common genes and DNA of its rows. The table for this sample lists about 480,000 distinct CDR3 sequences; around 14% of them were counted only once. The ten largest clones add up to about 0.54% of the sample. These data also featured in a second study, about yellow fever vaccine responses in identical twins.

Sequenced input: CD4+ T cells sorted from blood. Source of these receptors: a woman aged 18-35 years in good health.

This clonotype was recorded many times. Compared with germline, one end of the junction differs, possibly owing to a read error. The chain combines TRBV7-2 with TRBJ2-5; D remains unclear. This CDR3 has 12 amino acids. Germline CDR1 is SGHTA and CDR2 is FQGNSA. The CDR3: CASSLLLETQYF. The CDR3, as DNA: TGCGCCAGCAGCTTGCTCTTGGAGACCCAGTACTTC.

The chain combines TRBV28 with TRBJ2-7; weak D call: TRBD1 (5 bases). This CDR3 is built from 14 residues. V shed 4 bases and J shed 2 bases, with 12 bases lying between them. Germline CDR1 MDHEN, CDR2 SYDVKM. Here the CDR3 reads CASSSSTETYEQYF. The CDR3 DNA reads TGTGCCAGCAGTTCCTCGACAGAGACCTACGAGCAGTACTTC.

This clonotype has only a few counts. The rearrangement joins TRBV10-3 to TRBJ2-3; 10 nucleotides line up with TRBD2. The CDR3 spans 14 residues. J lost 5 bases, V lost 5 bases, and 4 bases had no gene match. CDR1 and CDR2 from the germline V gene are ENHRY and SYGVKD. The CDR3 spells CAISKGLALDTQYF. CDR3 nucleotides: TGTGCCATCAGTAAGGGACTAGCGTTAGATACGCAGTATTTT.

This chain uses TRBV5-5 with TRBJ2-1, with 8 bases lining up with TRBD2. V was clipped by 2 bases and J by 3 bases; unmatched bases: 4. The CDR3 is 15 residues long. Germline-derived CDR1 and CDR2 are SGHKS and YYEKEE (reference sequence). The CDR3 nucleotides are TGTGCCAGCAGCTTAGCGGGGGCCTACTACAATGAGCAGTTCTTC. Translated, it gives CASSLAGAYYNEQFF.

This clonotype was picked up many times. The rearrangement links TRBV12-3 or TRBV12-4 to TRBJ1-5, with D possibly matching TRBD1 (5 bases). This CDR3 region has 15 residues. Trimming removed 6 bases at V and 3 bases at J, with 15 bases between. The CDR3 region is CASRGAGPYNQPQHF. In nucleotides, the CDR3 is TGTGCCAGCAGGGGCGCAGGGCCTTACAATCAGCCCCAGCATTTT.

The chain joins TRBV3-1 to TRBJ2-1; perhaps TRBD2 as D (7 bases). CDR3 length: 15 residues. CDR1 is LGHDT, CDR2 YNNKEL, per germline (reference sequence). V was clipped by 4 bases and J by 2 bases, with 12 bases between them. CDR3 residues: CASSRGGDTYNEQFF. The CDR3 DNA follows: TGTGCCAGCAGCCGGGGGGGGGACACCTACAATGAGCAGTTCTTC.

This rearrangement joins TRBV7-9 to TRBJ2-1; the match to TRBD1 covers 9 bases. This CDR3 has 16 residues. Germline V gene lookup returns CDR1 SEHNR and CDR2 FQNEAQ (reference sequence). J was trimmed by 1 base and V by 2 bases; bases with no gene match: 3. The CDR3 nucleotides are TGTGCCAGCAGCTTACAGGGACAGGGTTCCTACAATGAGCAGTTCTTC. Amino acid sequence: CASSLQGQGSYNEQFF.

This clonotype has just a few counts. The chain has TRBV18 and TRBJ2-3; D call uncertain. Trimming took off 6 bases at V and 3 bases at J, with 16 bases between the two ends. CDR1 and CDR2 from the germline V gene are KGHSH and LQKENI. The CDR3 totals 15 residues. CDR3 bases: TGTGCCAGCTCCCGTGCCGAGATGATGACAGATACGCAGTATTTT. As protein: CASSRAEMMTDTQYF. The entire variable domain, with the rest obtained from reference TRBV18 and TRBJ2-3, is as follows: NAGVMQNPRHLVRRRGQEARLRCSPMKGHSHVYWYRQLPEEGLKFMVYLQKENIIDESGMPKERFSAEFPKEGPSILRIQQVVRGDSAAYFCASSRAEMMTDTQYFGPGTRLTVL.

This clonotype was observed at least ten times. The chain's CDR3 is CASSLPLPEQGSNTGELFF. CDR3 nucleotides: TGTGCCAGCAGCTTGCCTCTTCCGGAGCAAGGGTCGAACACCGGGGAGCTGTTTTTT. The chain carries TRBV5-6 and TRBJ2-2; D gene unclear. The V end was cut by 1 base, the J end by 0 bases, with 19 bases between. From germline, CDR1 is SGHDT and CDR2 YYEEEE. The CDR3 has 19 residues.

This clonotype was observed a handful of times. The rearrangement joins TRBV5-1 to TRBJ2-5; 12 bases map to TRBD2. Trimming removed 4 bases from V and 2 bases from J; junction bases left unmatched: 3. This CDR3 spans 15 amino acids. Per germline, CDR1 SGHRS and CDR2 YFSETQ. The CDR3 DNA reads TGCGCCAGCAGCGCAGGACTAGCGGGGCAAGAGACCCAGTACTTC. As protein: CASSAGLAGQETQYF. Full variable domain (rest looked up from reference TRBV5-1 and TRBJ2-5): KAGVTQTPRYLIKTRGQQVTLSCSPISGHRSVSWYQQTPGQGLQFLFEYFSETQRNKGNFPGRFSGRQFSNSRSEMNVSTLELGDSALYLCASSAGLAGQETQYFGPGTRLLVL.

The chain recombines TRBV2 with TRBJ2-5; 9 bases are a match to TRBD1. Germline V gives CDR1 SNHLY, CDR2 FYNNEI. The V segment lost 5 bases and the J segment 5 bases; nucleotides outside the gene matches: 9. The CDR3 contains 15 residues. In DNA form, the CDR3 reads TGTGCCAGCAGTCCCCGTCCGACAGGGGGTGAGACCCAGTACTTC. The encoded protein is CASSPRPTGGETQYF.

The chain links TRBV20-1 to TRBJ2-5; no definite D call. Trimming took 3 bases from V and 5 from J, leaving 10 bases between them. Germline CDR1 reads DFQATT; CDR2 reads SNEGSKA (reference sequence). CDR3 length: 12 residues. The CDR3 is CSARLATETQYF. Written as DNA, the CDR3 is TGCAGTGCTAGGTTAGCCACGGAGACCCAGTACTTC.

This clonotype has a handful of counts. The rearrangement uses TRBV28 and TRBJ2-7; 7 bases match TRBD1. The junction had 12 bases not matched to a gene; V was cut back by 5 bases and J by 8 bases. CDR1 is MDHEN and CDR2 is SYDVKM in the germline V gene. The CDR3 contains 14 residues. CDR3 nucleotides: TGTGCCAGCAGTCCAATAGGACAGGACTTTAAGCAGTACTTC. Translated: CASSPIGQDFKQYF.

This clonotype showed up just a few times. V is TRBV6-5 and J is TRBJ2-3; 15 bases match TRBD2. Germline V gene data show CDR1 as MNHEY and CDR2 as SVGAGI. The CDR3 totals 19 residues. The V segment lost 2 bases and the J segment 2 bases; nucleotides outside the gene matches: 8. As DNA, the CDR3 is TGTGCCAGCAGTTACCGGACTAGCGGGGGGGCCCGAGTCACAGATACGCAGTATTTT. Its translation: CASSYRTSGGARVTDTQYF.

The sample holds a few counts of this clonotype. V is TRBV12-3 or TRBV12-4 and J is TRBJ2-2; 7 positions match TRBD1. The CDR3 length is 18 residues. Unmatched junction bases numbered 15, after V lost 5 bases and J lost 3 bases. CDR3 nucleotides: TGTGCCAGCAGTGCGAACAGGGGTTTAAGAAAAGACACCGGGGAGCTGTTTTTT. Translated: CASSANRGLRKDTGELFF.

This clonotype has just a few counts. The CDR3 region has the DNA TGTGCCAGCAGCCGTAGGGTGGCGGATACGCAGTATTTT. Amino acid sequence: CASSRRVADTQYF. V gene TRBV7-2 combines with J gene TRBJ2-3; D not certain. The CDR3 runs 13 residues. Germline V lookup: CDR1 SGHTA, CDR2 FQGNSA. Trimming stripped 5 bases from V and 6 bases from J, with 12 bases between.

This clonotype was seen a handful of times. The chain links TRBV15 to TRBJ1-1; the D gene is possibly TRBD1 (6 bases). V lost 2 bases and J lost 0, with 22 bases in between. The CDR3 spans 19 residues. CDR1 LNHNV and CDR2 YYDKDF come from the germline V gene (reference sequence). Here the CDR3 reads CATSRSRQQIGGMNTEAFF. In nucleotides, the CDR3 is TGTGCCACCAGCAGATCCCGACAGCAGATAGGGGGAATGAACACTGAAGCTTTCTTT.

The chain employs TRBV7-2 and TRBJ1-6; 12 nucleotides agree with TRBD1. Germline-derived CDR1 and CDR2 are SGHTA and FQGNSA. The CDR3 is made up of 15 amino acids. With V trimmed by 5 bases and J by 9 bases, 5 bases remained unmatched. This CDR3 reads CASSAGTGGPSPLHF. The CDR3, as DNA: TGTGCCAGCAGCGCTGGGACAGGGGGCCCTTCACCCCTCCACTTT.

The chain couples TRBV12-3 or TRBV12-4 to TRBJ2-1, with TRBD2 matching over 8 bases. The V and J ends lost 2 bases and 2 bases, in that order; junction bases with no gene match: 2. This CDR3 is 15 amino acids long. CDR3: CASSLLRGAYNEQFF. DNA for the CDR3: TGTGCCAGCAGTTTATTGCGGGGGGCCTACAATGAGCAGTTCTTC.